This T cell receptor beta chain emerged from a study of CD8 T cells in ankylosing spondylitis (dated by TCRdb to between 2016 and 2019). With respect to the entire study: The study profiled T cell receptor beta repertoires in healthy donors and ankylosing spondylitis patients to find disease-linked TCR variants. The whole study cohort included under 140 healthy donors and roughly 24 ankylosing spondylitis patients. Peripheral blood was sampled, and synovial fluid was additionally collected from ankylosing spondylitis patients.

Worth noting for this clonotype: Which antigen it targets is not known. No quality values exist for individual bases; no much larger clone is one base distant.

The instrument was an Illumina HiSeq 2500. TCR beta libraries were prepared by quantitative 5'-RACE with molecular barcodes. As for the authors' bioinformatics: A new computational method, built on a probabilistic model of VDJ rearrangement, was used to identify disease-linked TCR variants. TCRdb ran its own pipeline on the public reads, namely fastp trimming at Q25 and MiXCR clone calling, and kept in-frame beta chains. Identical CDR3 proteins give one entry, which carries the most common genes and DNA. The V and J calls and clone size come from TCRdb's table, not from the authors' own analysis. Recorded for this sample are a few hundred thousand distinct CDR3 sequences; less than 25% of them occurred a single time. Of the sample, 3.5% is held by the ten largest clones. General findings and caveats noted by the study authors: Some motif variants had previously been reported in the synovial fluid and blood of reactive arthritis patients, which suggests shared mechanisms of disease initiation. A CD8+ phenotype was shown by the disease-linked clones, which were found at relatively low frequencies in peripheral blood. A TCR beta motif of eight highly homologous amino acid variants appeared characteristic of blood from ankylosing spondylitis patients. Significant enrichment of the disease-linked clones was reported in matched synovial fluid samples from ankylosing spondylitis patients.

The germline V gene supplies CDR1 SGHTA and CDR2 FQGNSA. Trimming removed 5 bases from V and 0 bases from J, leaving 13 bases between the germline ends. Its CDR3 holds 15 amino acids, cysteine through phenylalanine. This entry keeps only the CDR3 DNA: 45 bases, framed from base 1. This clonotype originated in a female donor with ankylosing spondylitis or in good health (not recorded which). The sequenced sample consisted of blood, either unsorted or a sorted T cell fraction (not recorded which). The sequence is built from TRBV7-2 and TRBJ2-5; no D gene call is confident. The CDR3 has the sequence CASSPSGIYQETQYF. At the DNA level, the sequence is TGTGCCAGCAGCCCTAGTGGGATTTACCAAGAGACCCAGTACTTC. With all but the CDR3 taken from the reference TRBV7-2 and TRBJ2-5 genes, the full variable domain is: GAGVSQSPSNKVTEKGKDVELRCDPISGHTALYWYRQSLGQGLEFLIYFQGNSAPDKSGLPSDRFSAERTGGSVSTLTIQRTQQEDSAVYLCASSPSGIYQETQYFGPGTRLLVL.